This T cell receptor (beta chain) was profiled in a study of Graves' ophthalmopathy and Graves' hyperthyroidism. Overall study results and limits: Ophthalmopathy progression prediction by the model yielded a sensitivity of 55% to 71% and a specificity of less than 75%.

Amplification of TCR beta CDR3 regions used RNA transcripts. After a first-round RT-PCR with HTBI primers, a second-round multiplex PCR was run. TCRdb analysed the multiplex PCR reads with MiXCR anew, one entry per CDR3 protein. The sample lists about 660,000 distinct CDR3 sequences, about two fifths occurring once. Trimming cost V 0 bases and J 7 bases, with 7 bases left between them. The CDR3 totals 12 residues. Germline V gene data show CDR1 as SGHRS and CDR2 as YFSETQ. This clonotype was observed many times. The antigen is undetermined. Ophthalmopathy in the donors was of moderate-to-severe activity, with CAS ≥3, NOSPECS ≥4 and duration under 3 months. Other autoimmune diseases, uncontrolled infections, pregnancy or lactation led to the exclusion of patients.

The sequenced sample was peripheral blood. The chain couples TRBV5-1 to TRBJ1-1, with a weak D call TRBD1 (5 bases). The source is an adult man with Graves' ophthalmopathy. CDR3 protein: CASSLEGSEAFF. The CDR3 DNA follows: TGCGCCAGCAGCTTGGAGGGGAGTGAAGCTTTCTTT.